The 4 T cell receptor beta chains listed next were all sequenced from one sample in a study of blood T cell repertoires in COVID-19. Clones were sequenced by immunoSEQ multiplex PCR, and TCRdb holds only the in-frame ones, with some missing. This sample has roughly 250,000 clones; around 82% occur once, and the top ten carry 0.87%. The sequencing sample was made of peripheral blood. These receptors were collected from a human donor with COVID-19, enrolled during active disease. The donor label of this sample is uncertain.

The chain links TRBV7-3 to TRBJ1-6, with TRBD1 matching 8 bases. The junction had 7 bases not matched to a gene; V was cut back by 4 bases and J by 11 bases. The CDR3 sequence is 14 residues long. CDR1 is SGHTA, CDR2 FQGTGA, per germline. CDR3: CASSSQGAGTPLHF. In nucleotides, the CDR3 is TGTGCCAGCAGCTCCCAGGGGGCGGGTACACCCCTCCACTTT.

The V call is TRBV12-3 or TRBV12-4, the J call TRBJ2-1; D ambiguous. V was shortened by 1 base and J by 6 bases, with 7 bases between the two germline ends. This CDR3 spans 13 amino acids. The CDR3 loop is CASSLGGPNEQFF. CDR3 in DNA: TGTGCCAGCAGTTTAGGAGGCCCCAATGAGCAGTTCTTC.

The chain has TRBV9 and TRBJ2-1; D may be TRBD1 (6 bases). The CDR3 sequence is 17 residues long. V gave up 3 bases and J gave up 7 bases, with 23 bases separating them. Germline V CDR1 and CDR2: SGDLS, YYNGEE. The CDR3 bases are TGTGCCAGCAGCGGGATGGGGGCCGGGTTTGATATTAATGAGCAGTTCTTC. Amino acids: CASSGMGAGFDINEQFF.

On this clone itself: The sample contains more than one DNA sequence encoding this CDR3. The chain combines TRBV3-1 (or the pseudogene TRBV3-2) with TRBJ1-5; D is uncertain. V was shortened by 0 bases and J by 2 bases, with 5 bases between the two germline ends. CDR1 and CDR2 (germline): LGHDT, YNNKEL (reference sequence). The CDR3 has 14 residues. CDR3 sequence reads: CASSQDFGNQPQHF. The CDR3 DNA is TGTGCCAGCAGCCAAGATTTCGGCAATCAGCCCCAGCATTTT.